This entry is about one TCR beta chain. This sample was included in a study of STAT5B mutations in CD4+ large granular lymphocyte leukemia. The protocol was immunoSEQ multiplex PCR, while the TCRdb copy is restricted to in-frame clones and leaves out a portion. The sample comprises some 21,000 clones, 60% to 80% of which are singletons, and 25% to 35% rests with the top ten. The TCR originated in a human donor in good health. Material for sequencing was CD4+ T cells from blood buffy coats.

CDR3 loop: CASRYGRGYNEQFF. For the CDR3, the DNA is TGTGCCAGCAGATACGGCAGGGGATACAATGAGCAGTTCTTC. V is TRBV6-4 and J is TRBJ2-1, with D tentatively TRBD1 (6 bases). V dropped 6 bases and J dropped 4 bases, with 13 bases sitting between them. CDR1 is MRHNA and CDR2 is SNTAGT in the germline V gene. CDR3 length: 14 residues.